This TCR beta chain emerged from a study of blood T cell repertoires in COVID-19 (dated by TCRdb to about 2020). For context, the study as a whole: Collaborator samples came from the United States, Italy and Spain and covered acute and convalescent phases of COVID-19. The material from the prospective study consisted of cDNA or gDNA derived from T cells, B-cell-depleted T cells, or PBMCs. The dataset comprised deeply sampled blood TCRbeta repertoires from subjects exposed to, actively infected with, or recovered from COVID-19. The repertoires were released in a freely available public database meant as a resource for research on the immune response to SARS-CoV-2. Samples were obtained from the ongoing ImmuneRACE study (first 160 participants) and from about 1,300 subjects provided by 6 global collaborators. The sample metadata nearly always contained a de-identified subject ID, COVID-19 status, age in years and sex. Where HLA class I and class II types were available, the types were taken from metadata supplied by the sample provider, not from assay-based typing.

Spanning cysteine to phenylalanine, the CDR3 consists of 13 amino acids. The CDR3 DNA has 39 bases and is translated from base 1. CDR1 and CDR2 were assigned from the germline V gene as SNHLY and FYNNEI. V lost 6 bases and J lost 5 bases; the stretch between them is 11 bases long. What the authors observed across the whole study: The amount of clinical and demographic metadata varied by source and participant and was provided uncurated.

TCRbeta CDR3 regions were amplified from genomic DNA by means of the immunoSEQ Assay, a bias-controlled multiplex PCR. The original methods were these. Nucleated cell counts per sample were estimated from amplification of reference gene primers within the assay. Sequence reads were collapsed and filtered to measure the absolute abundance of every unique TCRbeta CDR3 rearrangement. For each sample, productive Simpson clonality was calculated as the square root of Simpson's diversity index across productive rearrangements. Entries here come from immuneACCESS through TCRdb and include only in-frame sequences with V and J called. Some clones fail to appear in such tables; in the studies checked, an unresolved V gene covers under half of the shortfall, and the cause of the remainder is unknown. V, J and clone size derive from that table, while D and trimming were established from the DNA sequence. The sample table contains some 80,000 clones; only one count was recorded for just over 90% of them. The ten top clones hold approximately 2.4% of the sample.

In regard to this clone: There is no known antigen for this receptor. No quality values exist for individual bases; no much larger clone is one base distant.

At one collaborating source in Seattle, patients were enrolled during active infection and were followed longitudinally through the course of disease. Collaborating institutions collected whole blood in K2EDTA tubes following their own protocols. For TCRbeta analysis, collaborators shipped samples in one of three forms: frozen whole blood, isolated PBMCs, or DNA extracted from either of those sample types. The sequence was obtained from a man aged 50-59 years with COVID-19, enrolled during active disease. Recombination connected TRBV2 to TRBJ1-5, with an unclear D gene assignment. The sequenced sample consisted of peripheral blood. DNA sequence: TGTGCCAGCAGGAAGACGGGAGATCAGCCCCAGCATTTT. Its protein product is CASRKTGDQPQHF.